Listed below are T cell receptor beta chains from one sample, sequenced in a study of cytomegalovirus exposure and HLA in healthy donors. Sequencing used immunoSEQ multiplex PCR; TCRdb keeps in-frame clones, though not all of them. The sample records a few hundred thousand clones, around 89% being singletons. The sequencing sample was made of PBMCs. All receptors derive from a woman aged 18-29 years in good health and CMV-seronegative. Each CDR3 is given with its conserved first and last residue. D genes are given only for firm matches. Size is stated for part of the rows, as once, few or many counts, or as a class when the clone is expanded.

clone size	V gene	D gene	J gene	CDR3 protein	CDR3 DNA
few	TRBV28	TRBD1	TRBJ1-5	CASSSRTGRSQPQHF	TGTGCCAGCAGTTCACGGACAGGGCGAAGCCAGCCCCAGCATTTT
NA	TRBV27	TRBD1	TRBJ2-7	CASSTPGQGSYEQYF	TGTGCCAGCAGTACCCCGGGACAGGGATCCTACGAGCAGTACTTC
NA	TRBV7-2	NA	TRBJ2-7	CASSLIQDRSYEQYF	TGTGCCAGCAGCTTAATACAGGACCGCTCCTACGAGCAGTACTTC
NA	TRBV25-1	TRBD1	TRBJ2-5	CASPTGIFKETQYF	TGTGCCAGCCCGACAGGGATTTTTAAAGAGACCCAGTACTTC
NA	TRBV18	TRBD2	TRBJ2-1	CASGGGSYNEQFF	TGTGCCAGCGGCGGGGGATCCTACAATGAGCAGTTCTTC
NA	TRBV27	TRBD1	TRBJ1-2	CASSPTDRGFYGYTF	TGTGCCAGCAGTCCAACCGACAGGGGATTCTATGGCTACACCTTC
NA	TRBV7-9	NA	TRBJ1-5	CASSFINQPQHF	TGTGCCAGCAGCTTTATCAATCAGCCCCAGCATTTT
NA	TRBV19	TRBD1	TRBJ1-5	CASSGTGAGNQPQHF	TGTGCCAGTAGTGGTACAGGGGCTGGCAATCAGCCCCAGCATTTT
NA	TRBV19	NA	TRBJ1-5	CASTLGDTRNQPQHF	TGTGCCAGTACCCTAGGGGACACCCGCAATCAGCCCCAGCATTTT
NA	TRBV25-1	NA	TRBJ2-1	CASSAPHGSYNEQFF	TGTGCCAGCAGTGCCCCACATGGTTCCTACAATGAGCAGTTCTTC
NA	TRBV6-5	TRBD1	TRBJ1-2	CASRTTGRYGYTF	TGTGCCAGCAGAACGACAGGGCGGTATGGCTACACCTTC
few	TRBV2	TRBD1	TRBJ1-6	CASTRDRDPPLHF	TGTGCCAGCACCCGGGACAGGGACCCACCCCTCCACTTT
NA	TRBV4-1	NA	TRBJ1-3	CASSQDVRVSGNTIYF	TGCGCCAGCAGCCAAGATGTACGAGTCTCTGGAAACACCATATATTTT
NA	TRBV18	NA	TRBJ1-1	CASSPDSSEAFF	TGTGCCAGCTCACCCGACAGTTCTGAAGCTTTCTTT
once	TRBV27	TRBD1	TRBJ1-5	CASRSMGQVSYQPQHF	TGTGCCAGCAGGTCCATGGGACAGGTTAGTTATCAGCCCCAGCATTTT
NA	TRBV19	NA	TRBJ2-7	CASSIGWTESEQYF	TGTGCCAGTAGTATAGGGTGGACAGAGTCCGAGCAGTACTTC
NA	TRBV7-2	NA	TRBJ2-2	CASSLGQPDTGELFF	TGTGCCAGCAGCTTAGGACAGCCTGACACCGGGGAGCTGTTTTTT
once	TRBV6-5	NA	TRBJ1-3	CASSYDNSGNTIYF	TGTGCCAGCAGTTACGACAACTCTGGAAACACCATATATTTT
NA	TRBV6-5	NA	TRBJ1-1	CASSYRPLGGEAFF	TGTGCCAGCAGTTACCGACCGTTGGGGGGTGAAGCTTTCTTT
NA	TRBV19	NA	TRBJ1-1	CASSIKQGRAGNTEAFF	TGTGCCAGTAGTATAAAACAGGGTAGGGCGGGGAACACTGAAGCTTTCTTT
NA	TRBV6-1	NA	TRBJ1-5	CASIAQGSGQPQHF	TGTGCCAGCATTGCACAGGGTTCCGGTCAGCCCCAGCATTTT
NA	TRBV10-3	TRBD1	TRBJ1-4	CAISESRGLGEKLFF	TGTGCCATCAGTGAGTCGAGGGGGCTGGGTGAAAAACTGTTTTTT